This T cell receptor (beta chain) was captured in a study of identical twins' blood T cells. Notes on the study in general: Top TCRbeta clonotypes were shared more with twin than unrelated donors. Environmental influences on twin similarity could not be excluded.

This clonotype has just a few counts. Its matching antigen is unknown. TCR cDNA libraries came from RNA via a modified published protocol. Methods used by the authors: Each donor had about 95,000 to nearly 550,000 clonotypes. TCRdb used MiXCR to reprocess the 5' RACE reads, holding one entry per CDR3 protein. The V and J calls were determined by TCRdb, not by the authors. This table holds 300,000 to 400,000 distinct CDR3 sequences, 25% to 35% found once. CDR1 and CDR2 (germline): SNHLY, FYNNEI. V shed 6 bases and J shed 4 bases, with 12 bases lying between them. CDR3 length: 14 amino acids. Source material: PBMCs. The V and J genes are TRBV2 and TRBJ1-4; D may be TRBD1 (6 bases). The sequence was collected from a woman aged 18-55 years in good health. The CDR3 coding sequence is TGTGCCAGCAGGGGGGGCCGGTATAATGAAAAACTGTTTTTT. It translates to CASRGGRYNEKLFF.